This entry describes one T cell receptor beta chain. Its antigen is unidentified. This entry belongs to a study of OX40 agonist ivuxolimab in advanced cancers. Across the whole study: Age averaged around 60 years (range roughly 23 to 90), and more than 80% were male.

Findings and caveats of the study: Clonal expansion was seen in CD4+ and CD8+ blood T cells by week 6 at 0.1 to 3.0 mg/kg.

Profiled with immunoSEQ multiplex PCR; TCRdb holds only in-frame clones, not every one. In the table there are 65,000 to 100,000 clones, about 88% of which are singletons. Germline values: CDR1 SEHNR, CDR2 FQNEAQ (reference sequence). Trimming took 1 base from V and 7 from J; bases not matched to a gene: 3. The CDR3 extends over 14 amino acids. The chain is built from TRBV7-9 and TRBJ1-2; TRBD1 agrees at 10 bases. The TCR originated in an adult with an advanced solid tumor such as melanoma, head and neck, liver or kidney cancer. This material consisted of CD4+ or CD8+ T cells sorted from blood, taken in a trial of the OX40 agonist ivuxolimab. CDR3 loop: CASSLEGTGAGYTF. The CDR3 DNA reads TGTGCCAGCAGCTTAGAGGGGACAGGGGCTGGCTACACCTTC.